The rows below give T cell receptor beta chains drawn from one sample of a study of blood T cell repertoires in COVID-19. Libraries were prepared by immunoSEQ multiplex PCR; TCRdb keeps only in-frame clonotypes and omits some of them. The profile shows a few hundred thousand clones, roughly 85% of them singletons. What was sequenced was peripheral blood. The source of these receptors is a woman aged 18-35 years with acute or convalescent COVID-19. The CDR3 runs from the conserved cysteine through the conserved F or W. The D gene is left open where the match is weak. Size is omitted from some rows. Given values are once, few, many or a class for expanded clones.

V gene: TRBV19; D gene: -; clone size: -; J gene: TRBJ1-3; CDR3 DNA: TGTGCCAGTCGTACACTGGGGAGCGGAAACACCATATATTTT; CDR3 protein: CASRTLGSGNTIYF
V gene: TRBV6-5; D gene: -; clone size: -; J gene: TRBJ1-1; CDR3 DNA: TGTGCCAGCAGTCCGGGGGGCCGGACTGAAGCTTTCTTT; CDR3 protein: CASSPGGRTEAFF
V gene: TRBV19; D gene: TRBD1; clone size: -; J gene: TRBJ1-2; CDR3 DNA: TGTGCCAGCCTCCTAAGACAGGGGGCAGGAGGCTACACCTTC; CDR3 protein: CASLLRQGAGGYTF
V gene: TRBV5-1; D gene: -; clone size: -; J gene: TRBJ2-7; CDR3 DNA: TGCGCCAGCAGCTTGGCCGTAAACTCCTACGAGCAGTACTTC; CDR3 protein: CASSLAVNSYEQYF
V gene: TRBV12-1; D gene: -; clone size: few; J gene: TRBJ1-1; CDR3 DNA: TGTGCCAGCAGCTGGCAGGGAGGGATGACACAAAACACTGAAGCTTTCTTT; CDR3 protein: CASSWQGGMTQNTEAFF
V gene: TRBV6-4; D gene: TRBD2; clone size: -; J gene: TRBJ2-2; CDR3 DNA: TGTGCCAGCAAAGCGGGGGACACCGGGGAGCTGTTTTTT; CDR3 protein: CASKAGDTGELFF
V gene: TRBV6-6; D gene: -; clone size: few; J gene: TRBJ2-1; CDR3 DNA: TGTGCCAGCAGTTACTCAGGAGGGGGCATCTACAATGAGCAGTTCTTC; CDR3 protein: CASSYSGGGIYNEQFF
V gene: TRBV7-6; D gene: -; clone size: once; J gene: TRBJ1-1; CDR3 DNA: TGTGCCAGCAGCTTAGGGACACGTTACCCGATGAACACTGAAGCTTTCTTT; CDR3 protein: CASSLGTRYPMNTEAFF
V gene: TRBV5-5; D gene: -; clone size: -; J gene: TRBJ1-1; CDR3 DNA: TGTGCCAGCAGCTTGGATGACAGATTGAACACTGAAGCTTTCTTT; CDR3 protein: CASSLDDRLNTEAFF
V gene: TRBV6-4; D gene: TRBD2; clone size: -; J gene: TRBJ2-1; CDR3 DNA: TGTGCCAGCAGTGATATAGCGGGAGGGAATGAGCAGTTCTTC; CDR3 protein: CASSDIAGGNEQFF